This record covers a single T cell receptor beta chain. The antigen is undetermined. A much larger clone sits a single nucleotide away, making a read error possible. The data were taken from a study of tumor and adjacent non-tumor tissue in lung cancer. About the research overall: Histology: 11 to 13 adenocarcinoma, a couple of squamous cell carcinoma, 1 small cell lung cancer.

General study results and limits: Tumor TCR diversity, when higher, was linked to shorter survival. TCR diversity was significantly greater in tumor than normal lung tissue. Normal lung showed higher cumulative top 100 clone frequency than tumor.

The CDR3 has 14 residues. CDR1 SGHDN and CDR2 FVKESK come from the germline V gene. Trimming at V came to 3 bases and at J to 5 bases, leaving 6 bases not matched to a gene. The library came from three nested PCR rounds adapted from ARM-PCR protocols. A single record per CDR3 protein comes from TCRdb applying MiXCR to the multiplex PCR reads. The sample lists some 100,000 distinct CDR3 sequences, 65% occurring once. This sample's RNA came from whole unsorted tissue. This non-tumor lung sample came from over 3 cm beyond the tumor edge. The specimen sequenced was distant non-tumor lung tissue. The chain is built from TRBV14 and TRBJ2-5; 7 nucleotides align to TRBD1. This TCR came from a man aged 30 to 39 with non-small cell lung cancer. The CDR3 protein is CASSQIRGSETQYF. DNA for the CDR3: TGTGCCAGCAGCCAGATCAGGGGGAGCGAGACCCAGTACTTC.